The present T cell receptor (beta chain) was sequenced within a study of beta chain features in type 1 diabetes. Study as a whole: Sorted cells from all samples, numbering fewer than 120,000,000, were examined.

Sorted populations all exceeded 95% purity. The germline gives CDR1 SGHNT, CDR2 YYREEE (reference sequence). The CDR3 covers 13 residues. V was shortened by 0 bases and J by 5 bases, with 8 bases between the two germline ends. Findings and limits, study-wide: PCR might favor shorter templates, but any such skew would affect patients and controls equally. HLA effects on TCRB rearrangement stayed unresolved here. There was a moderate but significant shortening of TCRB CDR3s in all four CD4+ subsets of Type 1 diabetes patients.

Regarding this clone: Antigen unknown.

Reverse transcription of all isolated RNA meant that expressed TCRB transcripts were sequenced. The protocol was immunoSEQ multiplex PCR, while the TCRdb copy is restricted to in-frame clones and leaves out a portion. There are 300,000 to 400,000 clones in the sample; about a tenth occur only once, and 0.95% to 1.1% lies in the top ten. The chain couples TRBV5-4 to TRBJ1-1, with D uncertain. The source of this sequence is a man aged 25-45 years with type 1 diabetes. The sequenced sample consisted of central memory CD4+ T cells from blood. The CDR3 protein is CASSLEAKTEAFF. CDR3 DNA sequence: TGTGCCAGCAGCTTGGAGGCAAAGACTGAAGCTTTCTTT.